These 9 T cell receptor beta chains were all obtained from the same sample, sequenced in a study of cytomegalovirus exposure and HLA in healthy donors. PCR was performed using 60 Vbeta and 13 Jbeta primers. Data came from immunoSEQ multiplex PCR; TCRdb stores just in-frame clones and leaves some out. Of tens of thousands of clones in the sample, around three fifths were seen once. Sample: PBMCs. All receptors come from a woman between 40 and 50 years old in good health and CMV-seropositive.

CDR3 in amino acids: CASSSESGAYNEQFF. In DNA, the CDR3 is TGTGCCAGCAGTTCTGAAAGCGGGGCCTACAATGAGCAGTTCTTC. The chain links TRBV28 to TRBJ2-1; 7 bases are a match to TRBD2. CDR3 size: 15 residues. CDR1 MDHEN and CDR2 SYDVKM come from the germline V gene. Unmatched junction bases numbered 5, after V lost 4 bases and J lost 2 bases.

The chain combines TRBV7-9 with TRBJ2-3, with D possibly matching TRBD1 (6 bases). The CDR3 loop spans 15 amino acids. V shed 5 bases and J shed 2 bases, with 14 bases lying between them. Germline V lookup: CDR1 SEHNR, CDR2 FQNEAQ (reference sequence). The CDR3 DNA follows: TGTGCCAGCAGCCCCAACGGACAGACCACAGATACGCAGTATTTT. It encodes CASSPNGQTTDTQYF.

The chain recombines TRBV6-1 with TRBJ2-3, with D possibly TRBD2 on 5 matching bases. CDR1 is MNHNS, CDR2 SASEGT, per germline. CDR3 length: 14 residues. V lost 3 bases and J 3 bases, leaving 10 bases between the germline ends. CDR3 coding DNA: TGTGCCAGCAGTGAGTGGACTCAAACAGATACGCAGTATTTT. Translation gives CASSEWTQTDTQYF.

This clone turned up a few times. The CDR3 spells CASSIGTSAQETQYF. DNA of the CDR3: TGTGCCAGCAGCATCGGGACTAGCGCCCAAGAGACCCAGTACTTC. The chain uses TRBV7-9 and TRBJ2-5, with TRBD2 matching over 10 bases. The ends lost 5 bases at V and 1 base at J; junction bases unmatched: 4. Germline CDR1 SEHNR, CDR2 FQNEAQ (reference sequence). The CDR3 consists of 15 residues.

The V call is TRBV5-8, the J call TRBJ2-3; D possibly corresponds to TRBD2 (5 bases). The V end lost 1 base, the J end lost 1 base, and 10 bases lay between the germline ends. Germline V gene sequence: CDR1 SGHTS, CDR2 YDEGEE. There are 15 residues in the CDR3. The CDR3 protein is CASSLRGRGTDTQYF. The CDR3 coding sequence is TGTGCCAGCAGCTTGCGAGGGCGAGGCACAGATACGCAGTATTTT.

V usage is TRBV18 and J usage is TRBJ2-7, with TRBD1 matching over 8 bases. The CDR3 covers 14 residues. The germline CDR1 and CDR2 sequences are KGHSH and LQKENI. V gave up 8 bases and J gave up 3 bases; unmatched junction bases: 9. The CDR3 bases are TGTGCCAGCCAGGGGGCTCAGGGTGGCTACGAGCAGTACTTC. It encodes CASQGAQGGYEQYF. Full variable domain (outside the CDR3, taken from reference TRBV18 and TRBJ2-7): NAGVMQNPRHLVRRRGQEARLRCSPMKGHSHVYWYRQLPEEGLKFMVYLQKENIIDESGMPKERFSAEFPKEGPSILRIQQVVRGDSAAYFCASQGAQGGYEQYFGPGTRLTVT.

This clone was seen only a few times. The chain couples TRBV30 to TRBJ1-2, with 10 bases lining up with TRBD1. CDR1 is GTSNPN, CDR2 SVGIG, per germline (reference sequence). The V and J ends lost 3 bases and 4 bases, in that order; junction bases with no gene match: 5. The CDR3 is made up of 14 amino acids. CDR3 DNA sequence: TGTGCCTGGAGGCGTAGGGACAGGGGCTATGGCTACACCTTC. Protein product: CAWRRRDRGYGYTF. Together with reference TRBV30 and TRBJ1-2, the CDR3 gives the full variable domain: SQTIHQWPATLVQPVGSPLSLECTVEGTSNPNLYWYRQAAGRGLQLLFYSVGIGQISSEVPQNLSASRPQDRQFILSSKKLLLSDSGFYLCAWRRRDRGYGYTFGSGTRLTVV.

This clone was seen a handful of times. This sequence joins TRBV19 and TRBJ1-1; unclear D gene. Germline CDR1 reads LNHDA; CDR2 reads SQIVND (reference sequence). There are 12 residues in the CDR3. The ends were cut back, 6 bases at V and 4 bases at J, with 9 bases in the middle. CDR3 amino acids: CASSTRSTEAFF. CDR3 nucleotides: TGTGCCAGTAGCACTAGAAGCACTGAAGCTTTCTTT.

This clone was observed a handful of times. This chain links TRBV7-2 with TRBJ1-2; D unclear. Trimming pared 0 bases from V and 6 bases from J, leaving 11 bases between. This CDR3 has 14 amino acids. Per the germline V gene, CDR1 is SGHTA and CDR2 is FQGNSA. The CDR3 DNA follows: TGTGCCAGCAGCTTAGCCGGTGCCGGGGATGGCTACACCTTC. Protein product: CASSLAGAGDGYTF.